Reported below is one T cell receptor beta chain. What antigen it recognizes has not been identified. No much larger clone exists at a distance of one base, and base qualities are not known. Libraries were prepared through the immunoSEQ multiplex PCR assay. Held by TCRdb, this immuneACCESS table contains in-frame sequences only and omits some clones. Under half of the omission traces to an unresolved V gene where checked; the cause of the rest is unknown. Across this sample there are approximately 37,000 clones, with approximately 92% seen only once. The ten largest clonotypes hold approximately 1.3% of the sample. This sample stems from a study of T cell changes during pregnancy in multiple sclerosis (dated by TCRdb to the late 2010s). In the study overall: The study looked at changes in the T cell repertoire across pregnancy in women with multiple sclerosis.

As encoded in the germline V gene, CDR1 is SGHRS while CDR2 is YFSETQ. The CDR3 numbers 15 residues from cysteine through phenylalanine. The kept DNA is CDR3 alone, 45 bases in frame from the first base. V lost 7 bases and J lost 6 bases; the stretch between them is 23 bases long. The sequence was collected from a female donor with multiple sclerosis, enrolled in a pregnancy study. The sequenced sample was CD4+ T cells from peripheral blood mononuclear cells, obtained in the first trimester of pregnancy. The chain is assembled from TRBV5-1 and TRBJ2-7, with the D gene call left open. The encoded CDR3 is CASSAGTGAQGEQYF. The nucleotide sequence is given as TGCGCCAGCTCAGCCGGAACCGGAGCGCAAGGCGAGCAGTACTTC. Where the CDR3 stops, the reference TRBV5-1 and TRBJ2-7 genes take over; the full variable domain is KAGVTQTPRYLIKTRGQQVTLSCSPISGHRSVSWYQQTPGQGLQFLFEYFSETQRNKGNFPGRFSGRQFSNSRSEMNVSTLELGDSALYLCASSAGTGAQGEQYFGPGTRLTVT.